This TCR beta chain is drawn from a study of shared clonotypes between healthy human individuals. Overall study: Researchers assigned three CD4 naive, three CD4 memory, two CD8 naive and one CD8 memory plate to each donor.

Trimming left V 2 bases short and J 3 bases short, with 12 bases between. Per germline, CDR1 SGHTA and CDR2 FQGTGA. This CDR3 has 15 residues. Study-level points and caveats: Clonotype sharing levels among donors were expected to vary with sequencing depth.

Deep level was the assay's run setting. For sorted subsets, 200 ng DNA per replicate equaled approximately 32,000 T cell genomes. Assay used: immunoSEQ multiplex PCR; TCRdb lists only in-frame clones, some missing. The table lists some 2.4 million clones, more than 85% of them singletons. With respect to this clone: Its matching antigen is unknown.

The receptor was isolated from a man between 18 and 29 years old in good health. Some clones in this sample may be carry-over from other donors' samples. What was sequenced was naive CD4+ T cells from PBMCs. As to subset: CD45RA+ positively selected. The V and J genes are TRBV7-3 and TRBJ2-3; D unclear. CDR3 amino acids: CASSLVGQLTDTQYF. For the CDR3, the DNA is TGTGCCAGCAGCTTAGTAGGGCAGTTGACAGATACGCAGTATTTT.